The rows below give T cell receptor beta chains drawn from one sample of a study of T cells in localized non-small cell lung cancer. TCRdb's table, derived via immunoSEQ multiplex PCR, lists solely in-frame clones and lacks some. This sample carries roughly 38,000 clones, approximately 88% of them seen once, and the ten largest clones take 2.7%. Material: peripheral blood, obtained before any cancer treatment. These TCRs come from a woman aged 40-70 years with stage I lung adenocarcinoma. Each CDR3 is given with its conserved first and last residue. A D gene is named only where the DNA matches it firmly. Clone size is stated in some rows and not others, as once, few, many or a class when expanded.

TRBJ2-2,TRBV5-1,.,.,CASSLAARTTGELFF,TGCGCCAGCAGCTTGGCCGCCAGAACCACCGGGGAGCTGTTTTTT
TRBJ2-7,TRBV19,.,.,CASSIMSGPYEQYF,TGTGCCAGTAGTATTATGAGCGGTCCCTACGAGCAGTACTTC
TRBJ1-2,TRBV15,.,.,CATSRDRTISGYGYTF,TGTGCCACCAGCAGAGATCGGACCATCTCAGGCTATGGCTACACCTTC
TRBJ2-7,TRBV6-5,TRBD1,.,CASKRDRGQKYF,TGTGCCAGCAAAAGGGACAGGGGGCAAAAGTACTTC
TRBJ2-2,TRBV30,.,.,CAWRHGTLDTGELFF,TGTGCCTGGAGACACGGGACTTTAGACACCGGGGAGCTGTTTTTT
TRBJ2-2,TRBV10-3,.,.,CAILGSLDGAGELFF,TGTGCCATACTGGGCAGTCTCGACGGAGCCGGGGAGCTGTTTTTT
TRBJ2-6,TRBV5-1,.,few,CASSLAVSGANVLTF,TGCGCCAGCAGCTTGGCTGTCTCTGGGGCCAACGTCCTGACTTTC
TRBJ2-5,TRBV30,TRBD2,once,CAWRWGAGGETQYF,TGTGCCTGGAGATGGGGGGCGGGGGGAGAGACCCAGTACTTC
TRBJ1-4,TRBV5-1,TRBD1,.,CASSLGARTGNEKLFF,TGCGCCAGCAGCTTGGGCGCCCGGACAGGGAATGAAAAACTGTTTTTT
TRBJ2-2,TRBV9,TRBD2,.,CASSVARLAGEAGELFF,TGTGCCAGCAGCGTAGCTCGGCTAGCGGGAGAGGCCGGGGAGCTGTTTTTT
TRBJ1-2,TRBV6-1,TRBD1,.,CASSPGQYYGYTF,TGTGCCAGCAGTCCGGGACAGTACTATGGCTACACCTTC
TRBJ2-6,TRBV8-2,.,.,CGSHFIDSHKVGPQSRANVLTF,TGTGGCAGTCACTTCATTGATAGCCACAAAGTCGGGCCACAAAGTCGGGCCAACGTCCTGACTTTC
TRBJ2-3,TRBV7-3,TRBD2,.,CASSLVGAGGWEADTQYF,TGTGCCAGCAGCTTGGTTGGAGCGGGAGGGTGGGAGGCAGATACGCAGTATTTT
TRBJ2-3,TRBV5-1,.,.,CASSLAGGAISTDTQYF,TGCGCCAGCAGCTTGGCGGGCGGGGCGATTAGCACAGATACGCAGTATTTT
TRBJ2-5,TRBV5-4,TRBD2,.,CASSFTSGQETQYF,TGTGCCAGCAGCTTTACTAGCGGCCAAGAGACCCAGTACTTC
TRBJ1-2,TRBV28,.,once,CASSDPRANYGYTF,TGTGCCAGCAGTGACCCTCGAGCTAACTATGGCTACACCTTC
TRBJ2-5,TRBV18,TRBD2,.,CASSPAAGVWETQYF,TGTGCCAGCTCACCAGCGGCGGGAGTGTGGGAGACCCAGTACTTC
TRBJ2-3,TRBV5-1,.,.,CASSLVLGGDTQYF,TGCGCCAGCAGCTTGGTCTTAGGGGGAGATACGCAGTATTTT
TRBJ2-1,TRBV7-8,.,.,CASSLDGPSGPYNEQFF,TGTGCCAGCAGCTTAGATGGCCCAAGCGGCCCCTACAATGAGCAGTTCTTC
TRBJ1-5,TRBV7-2,.,.,CASSLNSPHSNQPQHF,TGTGCCAGCAGCCTAAACAGTCCTCATAGCAATCAGCCCCAGCATTTT
TRBJ2-1,TRBV20-1,.,.,CSARSRGEQFF,TGCAGTGCTAGGAGCCGGGGTGAGCAGTTCTTC
TRBJ2-3,TRBV10-3,TRBD2,.,CAISGVLAGAADTQYF,TGTGCCATCAGTGGGGTTCTAGCGGGAGCTGCAGATACGCAGTATTTT
TRBJ1-5,TRBV19,.,.,CASSAGVGINQPQHF,TGTGCCAGTAGTGCAGGGGTGGGCATCAATCAGCCCCAGCATTTT
TRBJ2-1,TRBV12-1,.,.,CASSSRDRGLSVSYNEQFF,TGTGCCAGCAGCTCGCGGGACAGGGGACTTTCGGTCTCCTACAATGAGCAGTTCTTC
TRBJ1-2,TRBV28,.,.,CASNVLGVNYGYTF,TGTGCCAGCAATGTACTCGGGGTTAACTATGGCTACACCTTC
TRBJ1-3,TRBV28,.,.,CASGLGNSGNTIYF,TGTGCCAGCGGACTGGGAAACTCTGGAAACACCATATATTTT
TRBJ2-1,TRBV7-6,.,once,CASSLHGRSDNEQFF,TGTGCCAGCAGCTTACACGGGAGAAGCGACAATGAGCAGTTCTTC
TRBJ2-1,TRBV2,.,.,CASLGEAPDEQFF,TGTGCCAGCCTGGGGGAGGCCCCCGATGAGCAGTTCTTC
TRBJ1-3,TRBV15,.,.,CATSRGRGSGNTIYF,TGTGCCACCAGCAGAGGAAGGGGGTCCGGAAACACCATATATTTT
TRBJ1-2,TRBV14,.,few,CASSQTANYGYTF,TGTGCCAGCAGCCAAACAGCTAACTATGGCTACACCTTC
TRBJ2-1,TRBV2,.,.,CATETREAPYNEQFF,TGTGCCACCGAGACTCGCGAAGCTCCCTACAATGAGCAGTTCTTC
TRBJ2-5,TRBV7-2,.,.,CASSFRQGETQYF,TGTGCCAGCAGCTTTCGGCAGGGGGAGACCCAGTACTTC
TRBJ1-1,TRBV28,.,once,CASSSPGGAPEAFF,TGTGCCAGCAGCTCCCCCGGGGGCGCCCCTGAAGCTTTCTTT
TRBJ2-1,TRBV6-5,TRBD2,.,CASSRPGLAGYEQFF,TGTGCCAGCAGTCGCCCGGGACTAGCGGGATATGAGCAGTTCTTC
TRBJ2-1,TRBV19,TRBD2,once,CASSTGGSTVEQFF,TGTGCCAGTAGTACGGGCGGGAGTACTGTGGAGCAGTTCTTC
TRBJ1-2,TRBV5-1,TRBD1,.,CASSFGQGGDYGYTF,TGCGCCAGCAGCTTCGGACAGGGCGGCGACTATGGCTACACCTTC